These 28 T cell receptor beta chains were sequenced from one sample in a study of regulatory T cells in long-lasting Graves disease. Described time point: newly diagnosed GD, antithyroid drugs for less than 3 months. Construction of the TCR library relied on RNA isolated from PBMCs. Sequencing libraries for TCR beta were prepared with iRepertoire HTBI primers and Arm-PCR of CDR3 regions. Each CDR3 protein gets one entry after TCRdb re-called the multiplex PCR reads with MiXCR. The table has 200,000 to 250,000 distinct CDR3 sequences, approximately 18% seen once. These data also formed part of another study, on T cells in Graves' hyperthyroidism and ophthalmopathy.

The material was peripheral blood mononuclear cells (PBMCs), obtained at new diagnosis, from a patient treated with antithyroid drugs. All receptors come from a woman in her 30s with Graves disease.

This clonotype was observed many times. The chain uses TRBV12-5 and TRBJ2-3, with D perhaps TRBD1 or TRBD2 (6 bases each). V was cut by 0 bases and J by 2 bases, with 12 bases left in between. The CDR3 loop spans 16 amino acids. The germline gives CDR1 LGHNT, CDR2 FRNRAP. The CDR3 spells CASGLVPGAITDTQYF. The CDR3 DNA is TGTGCTAGTGGTTTGGTACCGGGGGCGATCACAGATACGCAGTATTTT.

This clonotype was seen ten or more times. CDR3 coding DNA: TGTGCCTGGAGTGTAACTCCGGTAGGGGAGACCCAGTACTTC. It yields the protein CAWSVTPVGETQYF. V usage is TRBV30 and J usage is TRBJ2-5; D not resolved. The CDR3 runs 14 residues. The V end lost 0 bases, the J end lost 5 bases, and 13 bases lay between the germline ends. From germline, CDR1 is GTSNPN and CDR2 SVGIG (reference sequence).

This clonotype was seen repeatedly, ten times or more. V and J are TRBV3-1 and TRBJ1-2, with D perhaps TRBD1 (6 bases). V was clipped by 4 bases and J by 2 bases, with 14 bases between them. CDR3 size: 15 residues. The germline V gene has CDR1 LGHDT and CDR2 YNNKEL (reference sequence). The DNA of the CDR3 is TGTGCCAGCAGCCCACAGGGTTCCGAGAACTATGGCTACACCTTC. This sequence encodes CASSPQGSENYGYTF.

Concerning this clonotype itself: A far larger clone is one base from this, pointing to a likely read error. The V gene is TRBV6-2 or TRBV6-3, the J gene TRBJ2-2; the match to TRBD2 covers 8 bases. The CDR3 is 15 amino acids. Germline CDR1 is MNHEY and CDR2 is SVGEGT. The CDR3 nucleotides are TGTGTCAGCAGTGAGAGGCTAGCGGGCACCGGGGAGCTGTTTTTT. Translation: CVSSERLAGTGELFF.

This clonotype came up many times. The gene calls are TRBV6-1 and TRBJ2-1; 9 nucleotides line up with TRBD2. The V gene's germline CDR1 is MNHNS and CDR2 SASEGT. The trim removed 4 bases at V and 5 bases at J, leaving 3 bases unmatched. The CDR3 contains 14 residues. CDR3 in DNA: TGTGCCAGCAGTGGAGCGGGGGGAAACAATGAGCAGTTCTTC. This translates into CASSGAGGNNEQFF.

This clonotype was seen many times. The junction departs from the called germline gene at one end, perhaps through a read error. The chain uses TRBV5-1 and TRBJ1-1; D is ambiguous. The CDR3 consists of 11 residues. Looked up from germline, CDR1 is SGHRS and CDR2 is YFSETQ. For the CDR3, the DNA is TGTGCCAGCAGCTTGGAGACTGAAGCTTTCTTT. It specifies CASSLETEAFF.

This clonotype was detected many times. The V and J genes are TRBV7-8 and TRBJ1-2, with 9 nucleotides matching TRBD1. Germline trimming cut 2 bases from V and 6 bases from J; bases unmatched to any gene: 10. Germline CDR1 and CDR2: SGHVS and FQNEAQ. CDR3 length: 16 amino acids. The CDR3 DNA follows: TGTGCCAGCAGCTTATTGGGACAGGGAGGTATTGATGGCTACACCTTC. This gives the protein CASSLLGQGGIDGYTF.

CDR3 nucleotides: TGTGCCACCAGCGGGGGGTTAGGGGACGAGCAGTACTTC. It codes for CATSGGLGDEQYF. The genes are TRBV15 and TRBJ2-7; D may be TRBD2 (6 bases). CDR3 length: 13 residues. V shed 5 bases and J shed 5 bases, with 13 bases lying between them. Looked up from germline, CDR1 is LNHNV and CDR2 is YYDKDF (reference sequence).

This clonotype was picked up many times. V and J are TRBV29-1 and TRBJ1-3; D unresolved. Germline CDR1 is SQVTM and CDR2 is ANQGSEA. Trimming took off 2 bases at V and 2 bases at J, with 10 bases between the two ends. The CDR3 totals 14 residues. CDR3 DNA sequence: TGCAGCGTTGAAATCGGGGTACCTGGAAACACCATATATTTT. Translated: CSVEIGVPGNTIYF.

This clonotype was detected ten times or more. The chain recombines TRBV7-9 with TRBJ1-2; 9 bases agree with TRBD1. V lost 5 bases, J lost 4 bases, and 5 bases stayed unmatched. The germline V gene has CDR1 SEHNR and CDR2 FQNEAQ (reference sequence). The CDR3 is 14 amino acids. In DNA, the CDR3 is TGTGCCAGCAGCCACGGACAGGGGAGCTATGGCTACACCTTC. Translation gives CASSHGQGSYGYTF.

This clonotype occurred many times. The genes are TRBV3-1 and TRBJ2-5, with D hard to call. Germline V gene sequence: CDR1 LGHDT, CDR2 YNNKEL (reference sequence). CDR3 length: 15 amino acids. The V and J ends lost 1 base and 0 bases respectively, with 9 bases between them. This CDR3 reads CASSQGIQNQETQYF. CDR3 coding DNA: TGTGCCAGCAGCCAAGGAATCCAGAACCAAGAGACCCAGTACTTC.

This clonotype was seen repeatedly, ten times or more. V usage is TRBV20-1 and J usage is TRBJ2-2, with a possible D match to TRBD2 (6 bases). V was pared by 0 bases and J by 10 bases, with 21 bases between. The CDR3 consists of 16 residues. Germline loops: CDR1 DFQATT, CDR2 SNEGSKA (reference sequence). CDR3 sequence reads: CSARDPGLFPSQELFF. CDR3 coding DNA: TGCAGTGCTAGAGACCCGGGACTTTTCCCTTCCCAGGAGCTGTTTTTT.

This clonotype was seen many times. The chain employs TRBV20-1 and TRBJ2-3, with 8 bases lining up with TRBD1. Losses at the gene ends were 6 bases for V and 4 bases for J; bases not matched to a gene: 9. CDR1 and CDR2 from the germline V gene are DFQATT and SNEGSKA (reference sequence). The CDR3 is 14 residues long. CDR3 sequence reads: CSAIQGAYADTQYF. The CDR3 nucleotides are TGCAGTGCAATTCAGGGGGCCTACGCAGATACGCAGTATTTT.

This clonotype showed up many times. CDR3: CASSLLGGNQPQHF. The CDR3 DNA sequence: TGTGCCAGCAGTTTATTAGGGGGCAATCAGCCCCAGCATTTT. The chain carries TRBV6-5 and TRBJ1-5; D is perhaps TRBD1 (5 bases). The germline gives CDR1 MNHEY, CDR2 SVGAGI. V lost 4 bases, J lost 2 bases, and 9 bases lay in between. CDR3 length equals 14 residues.

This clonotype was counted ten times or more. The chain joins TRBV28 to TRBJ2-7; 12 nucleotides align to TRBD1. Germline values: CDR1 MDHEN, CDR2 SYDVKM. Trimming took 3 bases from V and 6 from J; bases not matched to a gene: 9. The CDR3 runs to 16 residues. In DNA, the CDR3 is TGTGCCAGCAGTTTCGCACCCGGGACAGGGGGCCCCGAGCAGTACTTC. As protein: CASSFAPGTGGPEQYF. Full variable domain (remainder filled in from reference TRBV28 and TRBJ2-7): DVKVTQSSRYLVKRTGEKVFLECVQDMDHENMFWYRQDPGLGLRLIYFSYDVKMKEKGDIPEGYSVSREKKERFSLILESASTNQTSMYLCASSFAPGTGGPEQYFGPGTRLTVT.

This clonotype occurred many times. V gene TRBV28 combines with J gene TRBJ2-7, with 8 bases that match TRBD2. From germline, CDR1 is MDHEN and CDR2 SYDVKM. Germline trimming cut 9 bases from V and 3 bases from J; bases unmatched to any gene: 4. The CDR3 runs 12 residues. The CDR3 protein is CASSSGVYEQYF. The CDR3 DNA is TGTGCCAGTAGTAGCGGGGTCTACGAGCAGTACTTC.

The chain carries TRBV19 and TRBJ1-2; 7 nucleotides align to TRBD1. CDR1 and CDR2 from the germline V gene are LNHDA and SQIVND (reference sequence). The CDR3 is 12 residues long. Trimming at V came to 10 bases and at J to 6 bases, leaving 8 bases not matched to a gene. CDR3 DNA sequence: TGTGCCACCTCCCCGGGACAGCATGGCTACACCTTC. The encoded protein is CATSPGQHGYTF.

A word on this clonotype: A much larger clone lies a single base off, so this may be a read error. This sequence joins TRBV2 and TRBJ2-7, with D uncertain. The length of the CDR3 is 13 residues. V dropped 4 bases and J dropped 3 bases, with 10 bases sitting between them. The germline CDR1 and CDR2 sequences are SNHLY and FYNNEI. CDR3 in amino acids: CASSGNRGYEQYF. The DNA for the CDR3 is TGTGCCAGCAGTGGAAACAGAGGCTACGAGCAGTACTTC.

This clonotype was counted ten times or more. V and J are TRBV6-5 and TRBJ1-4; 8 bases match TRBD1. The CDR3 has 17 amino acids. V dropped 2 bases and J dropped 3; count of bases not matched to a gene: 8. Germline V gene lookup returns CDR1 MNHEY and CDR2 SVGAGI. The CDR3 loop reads CASSYGLGDRPNEKLFF. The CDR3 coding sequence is TGTGCCAGCAGTTACGGACTAGGGGACAGGCCTAATGAAAAACTGTTTTTT.

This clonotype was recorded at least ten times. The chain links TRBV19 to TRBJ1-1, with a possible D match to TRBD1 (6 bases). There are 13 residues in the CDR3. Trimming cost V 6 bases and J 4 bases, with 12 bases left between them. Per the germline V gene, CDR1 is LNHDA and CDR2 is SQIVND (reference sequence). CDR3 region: CASSHREGTEAFF. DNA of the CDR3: TGTGCCAGTAGCCACAGGGAGGGCACTGAAGCTTTCTTT.

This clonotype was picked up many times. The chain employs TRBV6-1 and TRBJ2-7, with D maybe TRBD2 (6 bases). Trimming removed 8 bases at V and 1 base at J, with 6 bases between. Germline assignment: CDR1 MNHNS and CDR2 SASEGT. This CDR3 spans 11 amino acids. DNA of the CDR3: TGTGCCAGCGGGGGGTCCTACGAGCAGTACTTC. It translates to CASGGSYEQYF.

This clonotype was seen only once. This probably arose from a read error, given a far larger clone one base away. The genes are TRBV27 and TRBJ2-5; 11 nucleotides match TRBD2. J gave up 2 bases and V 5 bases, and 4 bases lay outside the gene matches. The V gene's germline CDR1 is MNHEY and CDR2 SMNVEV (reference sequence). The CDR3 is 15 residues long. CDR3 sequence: CASSVRTSGQETQYF. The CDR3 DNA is TGTGCCAGCAGTGTCCGGACTAGCGGGCAAGAGACCCAGTACTTC.

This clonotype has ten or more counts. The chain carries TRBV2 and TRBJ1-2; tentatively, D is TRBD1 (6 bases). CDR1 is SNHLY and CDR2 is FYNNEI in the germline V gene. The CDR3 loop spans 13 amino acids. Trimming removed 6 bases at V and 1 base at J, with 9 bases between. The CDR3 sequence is CASRQDSNYGYTF. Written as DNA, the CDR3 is TGTGCCAGCAGGCAGGACAGTAACTATGGCTACACCTTC.

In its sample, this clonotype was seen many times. Written as DNA, the CDR3 is TGTGCCAGCAGTCCTAGAATCGACAGGTATAGCAATCAGCCCCAGCATTTT. This translates into CASSPRIDRYSNQPQHF. The chain joins TRBV6-1 to TRBJ1-5; TRBD1 might be the D (6 bases). The CDR3 totals 17 residues. V was clipped by 5 bases and J by 0 bases, with 17 bases between them. Germline V gene sequence: CDR1 MNHNS, CDR2 SASEGT.

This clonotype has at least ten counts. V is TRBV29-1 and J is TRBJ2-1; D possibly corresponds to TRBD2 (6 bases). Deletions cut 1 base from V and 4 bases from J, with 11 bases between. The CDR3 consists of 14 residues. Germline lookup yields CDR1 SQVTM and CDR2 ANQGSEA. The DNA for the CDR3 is TGCAGCGTTGAAGTGGGGGGACCTTACAATGAGCAGTTCTTC. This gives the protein CSVEVGGPYNEQFF.

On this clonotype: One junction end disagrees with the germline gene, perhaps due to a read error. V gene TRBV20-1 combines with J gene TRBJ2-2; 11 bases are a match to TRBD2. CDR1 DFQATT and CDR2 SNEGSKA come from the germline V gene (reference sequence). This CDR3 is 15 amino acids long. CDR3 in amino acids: CSATGLAGKSGEPFF. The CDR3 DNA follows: TGCAGTGCTACCGGACTAGCGGGCAAAAGCGGGGAGCCGTTTTTT.

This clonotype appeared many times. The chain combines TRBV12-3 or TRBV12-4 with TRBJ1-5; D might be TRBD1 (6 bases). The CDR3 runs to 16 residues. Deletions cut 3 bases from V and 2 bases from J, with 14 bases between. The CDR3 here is CASSFSGAGGNQPQHF. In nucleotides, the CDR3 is TGTGCCAGCAGTTTCTCGGGGGCAGGGGGCAATCAGCCCCAGCATTTT.

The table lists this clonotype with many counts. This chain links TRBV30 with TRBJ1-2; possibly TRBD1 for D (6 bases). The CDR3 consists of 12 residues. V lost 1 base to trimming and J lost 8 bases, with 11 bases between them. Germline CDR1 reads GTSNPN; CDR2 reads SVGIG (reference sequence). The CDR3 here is CAWSGQAEGYTF. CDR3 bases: TGTGCCTGGAGTGGACAGGCCGAGGGCTACACCTTC.